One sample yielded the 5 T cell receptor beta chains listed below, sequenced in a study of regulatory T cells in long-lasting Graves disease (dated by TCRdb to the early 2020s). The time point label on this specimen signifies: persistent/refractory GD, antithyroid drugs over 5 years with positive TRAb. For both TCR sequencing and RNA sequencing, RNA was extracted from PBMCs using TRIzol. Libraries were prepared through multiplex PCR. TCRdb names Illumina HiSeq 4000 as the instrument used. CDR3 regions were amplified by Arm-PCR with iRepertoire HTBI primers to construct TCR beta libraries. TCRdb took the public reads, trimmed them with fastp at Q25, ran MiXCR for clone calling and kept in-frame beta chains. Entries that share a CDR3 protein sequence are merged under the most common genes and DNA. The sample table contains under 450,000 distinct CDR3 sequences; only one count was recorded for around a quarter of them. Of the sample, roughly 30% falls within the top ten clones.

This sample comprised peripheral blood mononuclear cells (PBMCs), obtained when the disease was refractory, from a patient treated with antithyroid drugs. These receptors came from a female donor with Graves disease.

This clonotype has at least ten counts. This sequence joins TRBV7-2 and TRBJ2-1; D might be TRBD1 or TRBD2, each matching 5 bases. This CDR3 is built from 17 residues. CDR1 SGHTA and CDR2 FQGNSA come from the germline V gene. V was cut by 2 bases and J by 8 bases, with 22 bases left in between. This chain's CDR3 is CASSLSSSGLGVYEQFF. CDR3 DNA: TGTGCCAGCAGCTTATCGTCGTCGGGGCTTGGGGTCTATGAGCAGTTCTTC. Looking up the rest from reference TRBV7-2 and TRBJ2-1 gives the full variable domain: GAGVSQSPSNKVTEKGKDVELRCDPISGHTALYWYRQSLGQGLEFLIYFQGNSAPDKSGLPSDRFSAERTGGSVSTLTIQRTQQEDSAVYLCASSLSSSGLGVYEQFFGPGTRLTVL.

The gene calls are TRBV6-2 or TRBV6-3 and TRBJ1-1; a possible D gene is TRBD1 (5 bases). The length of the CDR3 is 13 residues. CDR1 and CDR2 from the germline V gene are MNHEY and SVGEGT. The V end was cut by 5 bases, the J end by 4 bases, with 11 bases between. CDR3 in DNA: TGTGCCAGCAGTGGGGGACGAAGCACTGAAGCTTTCTTT. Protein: CASSGGRSTEAFF.

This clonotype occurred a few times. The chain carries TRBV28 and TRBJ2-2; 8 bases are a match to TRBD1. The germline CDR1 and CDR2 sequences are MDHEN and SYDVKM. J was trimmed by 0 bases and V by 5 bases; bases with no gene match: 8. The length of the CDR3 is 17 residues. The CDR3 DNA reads TGTGCCAGCAGTCCCAGGGGGCTTCACTCGAACACCGGGGAGCTGTTTTTT. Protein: CASSPRGLHSNTGELFF. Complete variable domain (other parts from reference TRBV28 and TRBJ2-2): DVKVTQSSRYLVKRTGEKVFLECVQDMDHENMFWYRQDPGLGLRLIYFSYDVKMKEKGDIPEGYSVSREKKERFSLILESASTNQTSMYLCASSPRGLHSNTGELFFGEGSRLTVL.

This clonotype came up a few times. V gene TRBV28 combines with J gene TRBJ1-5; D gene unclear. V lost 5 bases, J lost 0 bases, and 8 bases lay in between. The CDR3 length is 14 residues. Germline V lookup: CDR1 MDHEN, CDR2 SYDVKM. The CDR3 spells CASSRFYSNQPQHF. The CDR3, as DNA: TGTGCCAGCAGTCGATTTTATAGCAATCAGCCCCAGCATTTT.

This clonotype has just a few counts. CDR3 nucleotide sequence: TGTGCCAGCAGTTATGAACTAGCGGGAGGTAATGAGCAGTTCTTC. Its translation is CASSYELAGGNEQFF. The chain carries TRBV6-5 and TRBJ2-1, with 12 bases aligning to TRBD2. The CDR3 covers 15 residues. CDR1 is MNHEY and CDR2 is SVGAGI in the germline V gene. The V segment lost 3 bases and the J segment 7 bases; nucleotides outside the gene matches: 4.